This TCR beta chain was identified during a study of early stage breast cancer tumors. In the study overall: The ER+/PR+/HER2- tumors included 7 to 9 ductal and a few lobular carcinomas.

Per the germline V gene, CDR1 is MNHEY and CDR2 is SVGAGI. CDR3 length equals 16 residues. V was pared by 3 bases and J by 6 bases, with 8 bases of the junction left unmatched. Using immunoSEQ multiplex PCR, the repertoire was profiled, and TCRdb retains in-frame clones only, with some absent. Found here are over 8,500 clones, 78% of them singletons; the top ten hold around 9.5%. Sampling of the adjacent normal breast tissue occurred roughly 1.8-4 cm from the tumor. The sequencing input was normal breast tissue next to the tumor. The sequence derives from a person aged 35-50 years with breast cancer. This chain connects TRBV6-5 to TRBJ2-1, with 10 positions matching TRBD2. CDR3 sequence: CASSYTLAGGSNEQFF. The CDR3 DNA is TGTGCCAGCAGTTATACCTTAGCGGGAGGCAGCAATGAGCAGTTCTTC.